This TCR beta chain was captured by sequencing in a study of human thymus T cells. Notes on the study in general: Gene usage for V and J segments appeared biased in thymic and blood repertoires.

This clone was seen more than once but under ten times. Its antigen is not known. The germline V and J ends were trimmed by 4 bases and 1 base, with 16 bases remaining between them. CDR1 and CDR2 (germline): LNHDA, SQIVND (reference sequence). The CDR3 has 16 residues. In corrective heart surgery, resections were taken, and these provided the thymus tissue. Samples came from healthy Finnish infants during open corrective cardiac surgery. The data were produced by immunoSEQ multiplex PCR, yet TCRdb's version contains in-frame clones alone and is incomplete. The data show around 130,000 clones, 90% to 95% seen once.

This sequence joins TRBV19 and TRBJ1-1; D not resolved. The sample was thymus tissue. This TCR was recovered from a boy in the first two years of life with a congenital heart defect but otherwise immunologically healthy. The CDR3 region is CASSKGNGNRNTEAFF. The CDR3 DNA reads TGTGCCAGTAGTAAAGGGAATGGAAATAGGAACACTGAAGCTTTCTTT.